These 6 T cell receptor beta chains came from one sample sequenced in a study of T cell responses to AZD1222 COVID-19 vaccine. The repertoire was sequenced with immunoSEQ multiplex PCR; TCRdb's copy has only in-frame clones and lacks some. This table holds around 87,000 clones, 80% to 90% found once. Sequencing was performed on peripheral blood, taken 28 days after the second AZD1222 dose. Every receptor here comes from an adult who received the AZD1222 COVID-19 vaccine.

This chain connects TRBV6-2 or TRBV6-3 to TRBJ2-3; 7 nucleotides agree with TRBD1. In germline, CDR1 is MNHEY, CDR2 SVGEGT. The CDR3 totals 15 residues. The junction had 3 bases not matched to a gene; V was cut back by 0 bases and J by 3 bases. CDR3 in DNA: TGTGCCAGCAGTTACTCGATGACAGGGACAGATACGCAGTATTTT. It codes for CASSYSMTGTDTQYF.

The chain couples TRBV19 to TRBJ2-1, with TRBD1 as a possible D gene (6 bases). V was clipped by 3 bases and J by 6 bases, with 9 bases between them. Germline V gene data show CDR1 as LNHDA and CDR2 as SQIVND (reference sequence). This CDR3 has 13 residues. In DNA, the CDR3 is TGTGCCAGTAGTATCCAACAGGGCAATGAGCAGTTCTTC. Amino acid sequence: CASSIQQGNEQFF.

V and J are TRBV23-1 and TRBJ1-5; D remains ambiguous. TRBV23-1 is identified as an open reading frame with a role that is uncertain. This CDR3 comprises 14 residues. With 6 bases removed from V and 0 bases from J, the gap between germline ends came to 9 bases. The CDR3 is CASRKVNSNQPQHF. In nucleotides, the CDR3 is TGCGCCAGCAGGAAAGTTAATAGCAATCAGCCCCAGCATTTT.

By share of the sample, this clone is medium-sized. CDR3 protein: CASSSGRRKETQYF. The CDR3 DNA is TGTGCCAGCAGCTCGGGACGCAGAAAAGAGACCCAGTACTTC. The rearrangement joins TRBV9 to TRBJ2-5; D may be TRBD1 or TRBD2 (5 bases each). This CDR3 has 14 residues. Germline V gene lookup returns CDR1 SGDLS and CDR2 YYNGEE. V was clipped by 4 bases and J by 3 bases, with 13 bases between them.

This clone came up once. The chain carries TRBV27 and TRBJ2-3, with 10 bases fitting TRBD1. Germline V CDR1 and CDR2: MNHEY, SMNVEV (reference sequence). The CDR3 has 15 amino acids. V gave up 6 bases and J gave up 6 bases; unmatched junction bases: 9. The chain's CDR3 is CASSRDRGRVDTQYF. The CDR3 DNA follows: TGTGCCAGCAGCCGAGACAGGGGGCGCGTGGATACGCAGTATTTT.

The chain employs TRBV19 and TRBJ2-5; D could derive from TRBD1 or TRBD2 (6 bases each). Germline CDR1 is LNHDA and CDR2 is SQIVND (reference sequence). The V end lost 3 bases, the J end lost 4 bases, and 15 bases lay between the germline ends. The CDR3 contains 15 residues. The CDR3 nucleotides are TGTGCCAGTAGTATGTCCGGGGGCTTGGCAGAGACCCAGTACTTC. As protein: CASSMSGGLAETQYF.